The source of this TCR beta chain is a study of blood T cells in healthy people across ages. Sample-barcoded 5' priming and a J-beta primer mix drove a second PCR of roughly 6 to 12 cycles. TCRdb re-called the 5' RACE reads through MiXCR, storing one row per CDR3 protein. The sample has 850,000 to 950,000 distinct CDR3 sequences, more than 25% seen once. Comments on this clonotype: Its antigen is not identified.

Study-level findings and limits: There was a strong correlation between TCR beta diversity and naive T cell percentage.

Germline CDR1 DFQATT, CDR2 SNEGSKA (reference sequence). This CDR3 region has 18 residues. The ends lost 6 bases at V and 5 bases at J; junction bases unmatched: 21. Total RNA, at least 5.5 micrograms per sample, came from PBMCs. This clonotype was sampled from a woman over 75 in good health. The genes are TRBV20-1 and TRBJ1-5, with 8 bases identical to TRBD1. The specimen sequenced was blood. CDR3 bases: TGCAGTGCCAAAGGCGGGGCGACAGGGGCCGTCAACTATCAGCCCCAGCATTTT. Encoded protein: CSAKGGATGAVNYQPQHF.